These 26 T cell receptor beta chains were sequenced from one sample in a study of T cells after yellow fever vaccination. A single record per CDR3 protein comes from TCRdb applying MiXCR to the 5' RACE reads. The sample carries hundreds of thousands of distinct CDR3 sequences, less than 20% recorded once. The sequences come from PBMCs, collected 15 days after the yellow fever booster vaccination. The receptors originated from a man younger than 40 who received the YFV17D yellow fever vaccine.

This clonotype was observed at least ten times. The rearrangement links TRBV4-2 to TRBJ2-5; no clear D gene. Germline V gives CDR1 LGHNA, CDR2 YNFKEQ. V was clipped by 0 bases and J by 4 bases, with 6 bases between them. The CDR3 extends over 13 amino acids. CDR3 sequence reads: CASSQDEGETQYF. CDR3 bases: TGTGCCAGCAGCCAAGATGAAGGAGAGACCCAGTACTTC.

This clonotype was seen at least ten times. This chain links TRBV28 with TRBJ1-2, with D tentatively TRBD1 (6 bases). The CDR3 has 13 residues. Germline CDR1 and CDR2: MDHEN and SYDVKM. Trimming stripped 6 bases from V and 4 bases from J, with 12 bases between. CDR3 sequence reads: CASSSGQIYGYTF. DNA of the CDR3: TGTGCCAGCAGCTCCGGACAGATCTATGGCTACACCTTC.

CDR3 in DNA: TGCAGCGTTCCGACAGGGTATGACTATGGCTACACCTTC. Amino acids: CSVPTGYDYGYTF. The chain is built from TRBV29-1 and TRBJ1-2, with TRBD1 matching over 7 bases. V was pared by 5 bases and J by 3 bases, with 6 bases of the junction left unmatched. The CDR3 is made up of 13 amino acids. Germline CDR1 reads SQVTM; CDR2 reads ANQGSEA.

The rearrangement links TRBV29-1 to TRBJ2-2; 7 positions agree with TRBD2. The germline V gene has CDR1 SQVTM and CDR2 ANQGSEA. This CDR3 is built from 14 residues. The V segment lost 5 bases and the J segment 0 bases; nucleotides outside the gene matches: 3. CDR3 nucleotide sequence: TGCAGCGTTCGGCGGGAGTCGAACACCGGGGAGCTGTTTTTT. This translates into CSVRRESNTGELFF.

The chain uses TRBV7-2 and TRBJ2-1, with D unresolved. The CDR3 totals 14 residues. The germline V and J ends were trimmed by 5 bases and 1 base, with 9 bases remaining between them. Germline V lookup: CDR1 SGHTA, CDR2 FQGNSA. The CDR3 DNA is TGTGCCAGCAGCCGTGACTTTTCCTACAATGAGCAGTTCTTC. This translates into CASSRDFSYNEQFF.

This rearrangement joins TRBV29-1 to TRBJ2-7; TRBD2 might be the D (5 bases). Trimming pared 3 bases from V and 6 bases from J, leaving 18 bases between. The CDR3 spans 14 residues. Germline assignment: CDR1 SQVTM and CDR2 ANQGSEA. The CDR3 sequence is CSVERAYAEGEQYF. The CDR3 coding sequence is TGCAGCGTTGAGCGGGCCTACGCAGAAGGCGAGCAGTACTTC.

The chain carries TRBV7-6 and TRBJ1-5; TRBD1 is a possible D gene (5 bases). The V and J ends lost 1 base and 4 bases respectively, with 11 bases between them. CDR3 length: 15 amino acids. From germline, CDR1 is SGHVS and CDR2 FNYEAQ. The CDR3 loop reads CASSLGDSGNQPQHF. For the CDR3, the DNA is TGTGCCAGCAGCTTAGGAGACAGTGGGAATCAGCCCCAGCATTTT.

The chain is built from TRBV2 and TRBJ2-5; 10 bases line up with TRBD2. The CDR3 totals 15 residues. The ends lost 4 bases at V and 5 bases at J; junction bases unmatched: 7. Germline CDR1 SNHLY, CDR2 FYNNEI. CDR3 DNA sequence: TGTGCCAGCAGTGTCGCTAGCGGGAGCAGGGAGACCCAGTACTTC. As protein: CASSVASGSRETQYF.

The rearrangement links TRBV14 to TRBJ2-7; 14 positions agree with TRBD2. The CDR3 loop spans 17 amino acids. After removal of 4 bases from V and 2 bases from J, the junction contained 7 bases not matched to a gene. CDR1 is SGHDN, CDR2 FVKESK, per germline. The CDR3 reads CASSPGTSGGYTYEQYF. DNA for the CDR3: TGTGCCAGCAGCCCCGGGACTAGCGGGGGATATACCTACGAGCAGTACTTC. Drawing the rest from reference TRBV14 and TRBJ2-7, the complete variable domain is EAGVTQFPSHSVIEKGQTVTLRCDPISGHDNLYWYRRVMGKEIKFLLHFVKESKQDESGMPNNRFLAERTGGTYSTLKVQPAELEDSGVYFCASSPGTSGGYTYEQYFGPGTRLTVT.

This clonotype was picked up a small number of times. The rearrangement links TRBV20-1 to TRBJ2-7; D may match TRBD1 or TRBD2 (5 bases each). The CDR3 length is 16 residues. V lost 5 bases, J lost 4 bases, and 24 bases lay in between. Germline lookup yields CDR1 DFQATT and CDR2 SNEGSKA (reference sequence). CDR3 sequence reads: CSAPNSLLWGNYEQYF. The CDR3, as DNA: TGCAGTGCTCCTAATTCACTCCTATGGGGGAATTACGAGCAGTACTTC.

The rearrangement uses TRBV29-1 and TRBJ1-1, with D unresolved. The length of the CDR3 is 13 residues. The V end was cut by 2 bases, the J end by 2 bases, with 9 bases between. CDR1 and CDR2 (germline): SQVTM, ANQGSEA. The CDR3 nucleotides are TGCAGCGTTGAATCTGGGAGTAACACTGAAGCTTTCTTT. It codes for CSVESGSNTEAFF.

V usage is TRBV20-1 and J usage is TRBJ2-7; 9 bases line up with TRBD2. Per germline, CDR1 DFQATT and CDR2 SNEGSKA (reference sequence). Trimming removed 0 bases from V and 6 bases from J; junction bases left unmatched: 12. The CDR3 consists of 16 residues. The CDR3 region is CSARDRALAGTREQYF. CDR3 DNA: TGCAGTGCTAGAGATCGGGCCCTAGCGGGAACCCGCGAGCAGTACTTC.

This chain links TRBV20-1 with TRBJ1-5; TRBD1 agrees at 9 bases. CDR1 and CDR2 (germline): DFQATT, SNEGSKA (reference sequence). The CDR3 has 15 residues. Trimming removed 0 bases from V and 6 bases from J; junction bases left unmatched: 6. The chain's CDR3 is CSARDPQGAFQPQHF. In DNA form, the CDR3 reads TGCAGTGCTAGAGATCCACAGGGGGCATTTCAGCCCCAGCATTTT.

The chain carries TRBV29-1 and TRBJ1-1, with 7 nucleotides matching TRBD1. The CDR3 consists of 16 residues. The V gene's germline CDR1 is SQVTM and CDR2 ANQGSEA. The V segment lost 2 bases and the J segment 8 bases; nucleotides outside the gene matches: 17. The CDR3 region is CSVETRGGGRPSEAFF. In nucleotides, the CDR3 is TGCAGCGTTGAAACCAGGGGGGGCGGCCGACCCTCCGAAGCTTTCTTT.

V usage is TRBV9 and J usage is TRBJ2-2; possibly TRBD1 for D (6 bases). The CDR3 consists of 16 residues. The germline gives CDR1 SGDLS, CDR2 YYNGEE. V lost 4 bases and J lost 0, with 13 bases in between. The CDR3 DNA is TGTGCCAGCAGCCCTAGGGGGAGATCGAACACCGGGGAGCTGTTTTTT. Translated, it gives CASSPRGRSNTGELFF. The variable domain in full, with the rest retrieved from reference TRBV9 and TRBJ2-2, is DSGVTQTPKHLITATGQRVTLRCSPRSGDLSVYWYQQSLDQGLQFLIQYYNGEERAKGNILERFSAQQFPDLHSELNLSSLELGDSALYFCASSPRGRSNTGELFFGEGSRLTVL.

There are a few counts of this clonotype. The chain employs TRBV3-1 and TRBJ2-1; maybe TRBD2 (5 bases). The V gene's germline CDR1 is LGHDT and CDR2 YNNKEL (reference sequence). This CDR3 is built from 19 residues. The V and J ends lost 8 bases and 0 bases respectively, with 26 bases between them. The DNA of the CDR3 is TGTGCCAGCCGAAAGGTGGGAGCAACAAGTCCTAGCTCCTACAATGAGCAGTTCTTC. This translates into CASRKVGATSPSSYNEQFF.

The gene calls are TRBV5-6 and TRBJ2-3; no definite D call. The CDR3 is 15 residues long. V lost 0 bases to trimming and J lost 4 bases, with 12 bases between them. Germline V gives CDR1 SGHDT, CDR2 YYEEEE. This chain's CDR3 is CASSLEPQGSDTQYF. Written as DNA, the CDR3 is TGTGCCAGCAGCTTGGAACCCCAAGGGTCAGATACGCAGTATTTT.

The genes are TRBV20-1 and TRBJ2-4; 7 positions match TRBD2. This CDR3 spans 13 amino acids. Looked up from germline, CDR1 is DFQATT and CDR2 is SNEGSKA (reference sequence). CDR3: CGGGVGEKNIQYF. As DNA, the CDR3 is TGCGGGGGGGGAGTCGGCGAAAAAAACATTCAGTACTTC.

This chain joins TRBV29-1 and TRBJ1-2; D unclear. Germline CDR1 reads SQVTM; CDR2 reads ANQGSEA. V was trimmed by 4 bases and J by 6 bases, leaving 12 bases between them. CDR3 size: 12 residues. The CDR3 region is CSVGVGRDGYTF. For the CDR3, the DNA is TGCAGCGTTGGTGTCGGGAGGGATGGCTACACCTTC.

In nucleotides, the CDR3 is TGTGCCAGCTCACCTGAGGATGCCTCCTACAATGAGCAGTTCTTC. Translation: CASSPEDASYNEQFF. This chain links TRBV18 with TRBJ2-1; the D is unclear. The CDR3 sequence is 15 residues long. Trimming left V 3 bases short and J 0 bases short, with 9 bases between. The V gene's germline CDR1 is KGHSH and CDR2 LQKENI.

This clonotype was seen a handful of times. V and J are TRBV27 and TRBJ2-7; 14 positions agree with TRBD2. Trimming removed 6 bases from V and 7 bases from J; junction bases left unmatched: 8. The CDR3 has 15 residues. Germline loops: CDR1 MNHEY, CDR2 SMNVEV (reference sequence). The CDR3: CASRGTSGSPREQYF. In nucleotides, the CDR3 is TGTGCCAGCAGGGGGACTAGCGGGAGCCCCCGGGAGCAGTACTTC.

This clonotype was seen at least ten times. This chain connects TRBV28 to TRBJ2-3, with a tentative D call TRBD2 (5 bases). Trimming stripped 3 bases from V and 6 bases from J, with 16 bases between. Looked up from germline, CDR1 is MDHEN and CDR2 is SYDVKM. The CDR3 extends over 15 amino acids. The CDR3 coding sequence is TGTGCCAGCAGTTTTCGACGGGGTTTTGTGGATACGCAGTATTTT. Translated, it gives CASSFRRGFVDTQYF.

The rearrangement links TRBV29-1 to TRBJ2-3; the match to TRBD2 covers 10 bases. The V segment lost 6 bases and the J segment 2 bases; nucleotides outside the gene matches: 5. The length of the CDR3 is 14 residues. The germline V gene has CDR1 SQVTM and CDR2 ANQGSEA. CDR3 protein: CSVRTSGSTDTQYF. Here the CDR3 DNA reads TGCAGCGTGCGGACTAGCGGATCCACAGATACGCAGTATTTT.

V gene TRBV4-3 combines with J gene TRBJ1-1; no definite D call. The germline CDR1 and CDR2 sequences are LGHNA and YSLEER. This CDR3 contains 13 residues. Trimming took 4 bases from V and 4 from J, leaving 10 bases between them. Here the CDR3 reads CASSRSVPTEAFF. The CDR3, as DNA: TGCGCCAGCAGCCGGTCGGTTCCCACTGAAGCTTTCTTT.

The V call is TRBV6-1, the J call TRBJ2-1; possible D gene TRBD2, 5 bases. Trimming shortened V by 7 bases and J by 6 bases, and 16 bases separated the two germline ends. CDR3 length: 14 residues. Germline V gene lookup returns CDR1 MNHNS and CDR2 SASEGT. CDR3 DNA sequence: TGTGCCAGCAAGGGTGGAGGCCTAGGCAATGAGCAGTTCTTC. As protein: CASKGGGLGNEQFF.

This chain links TRBV3-1 with TRBJ2-3; D call uncertain. The CDR3 is 17 residues long. Germline V gene data show CDR1 as LGHDT and CDR2 as YNNKEL (reference sequence). V was cut by 1 base and J by 0 bases, with 14 bases left in between. CDR3 protein: CASSQGIDRPSTDTQYF. CDR3 in DNA: TGTGCCAGCAGCCAAGGAATAGATCGTCCTAGCACAGATACGCAGTATTTT.